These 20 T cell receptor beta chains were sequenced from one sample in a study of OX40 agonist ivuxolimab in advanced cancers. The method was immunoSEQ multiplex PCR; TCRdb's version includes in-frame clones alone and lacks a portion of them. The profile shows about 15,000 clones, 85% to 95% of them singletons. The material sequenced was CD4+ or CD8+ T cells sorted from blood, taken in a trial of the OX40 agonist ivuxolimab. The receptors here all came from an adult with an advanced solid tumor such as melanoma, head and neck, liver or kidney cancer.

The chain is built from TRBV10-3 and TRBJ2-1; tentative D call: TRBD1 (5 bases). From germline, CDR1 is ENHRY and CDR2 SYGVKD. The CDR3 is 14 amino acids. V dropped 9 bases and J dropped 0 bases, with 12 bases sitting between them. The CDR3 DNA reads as TGTGCCATGAAAGGAGACAGCTCCTACAATGAGCAGTTCTTC. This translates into CAMKGDSSYNEQFF.

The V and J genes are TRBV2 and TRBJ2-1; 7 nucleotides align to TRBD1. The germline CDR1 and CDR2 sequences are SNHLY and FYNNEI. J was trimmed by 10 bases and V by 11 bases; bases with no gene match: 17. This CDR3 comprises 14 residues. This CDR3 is CAGSGQPKPWEQFF. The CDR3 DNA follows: TGTGCCGGATCGGGACAGCCGAAACCTTGGGAGCAGTTCTTC.

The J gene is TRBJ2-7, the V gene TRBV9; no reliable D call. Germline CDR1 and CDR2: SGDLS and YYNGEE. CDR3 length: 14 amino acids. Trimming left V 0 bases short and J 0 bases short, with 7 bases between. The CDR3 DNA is TGTGCCAGCAGCGTAGAGGTCAGCTCCTACGAGCAGTACTTC. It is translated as CASSVEVSSYEQYF.

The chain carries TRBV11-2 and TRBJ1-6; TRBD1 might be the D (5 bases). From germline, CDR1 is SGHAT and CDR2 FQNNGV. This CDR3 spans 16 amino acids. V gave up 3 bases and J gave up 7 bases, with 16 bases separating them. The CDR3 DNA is TGTGCCAGCAGCTTCCAAGGGGTAGCAGGCAATTCACCCCTCCACTTT. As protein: CASSFQGVAGNSPLHF.

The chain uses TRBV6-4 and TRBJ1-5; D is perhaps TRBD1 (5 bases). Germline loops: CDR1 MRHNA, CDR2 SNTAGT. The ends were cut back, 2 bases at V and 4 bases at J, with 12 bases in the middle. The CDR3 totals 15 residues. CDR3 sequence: CASSDPGGGNQPQHF. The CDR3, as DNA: TGTGCCAGCAGTGACCCGGGGGGGGGAAATCAGCCCCAGCATTTT.

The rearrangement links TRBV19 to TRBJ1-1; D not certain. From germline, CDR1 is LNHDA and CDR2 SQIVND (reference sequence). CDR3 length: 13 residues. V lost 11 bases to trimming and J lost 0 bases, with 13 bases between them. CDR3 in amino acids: CACANGVNTEAFF. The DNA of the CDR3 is TGTGCCTGCGCAAACGGAGTGAACACTGAAGCTTTCTTT.

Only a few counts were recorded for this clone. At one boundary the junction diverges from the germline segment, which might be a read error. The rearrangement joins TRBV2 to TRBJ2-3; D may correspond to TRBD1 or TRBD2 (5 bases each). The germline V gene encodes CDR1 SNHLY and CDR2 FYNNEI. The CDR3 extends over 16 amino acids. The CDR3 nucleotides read TGTGCCAGTAGTGACCAGCGGACATCTAGCACAGATACGCAGTATTTT. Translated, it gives CASSDQRTSSTDTQYF. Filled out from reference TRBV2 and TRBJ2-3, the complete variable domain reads EPEVTQTPSHQVTQMGQEVILRCVPISNHLYFYWYRQILGQKVEFLVSFYNNEISEKSEIFDDQFSVERPDGSNFTLKIRSTKLEDSAMYFCASSDQRTSSTDTQYFGPGTRLTVL.

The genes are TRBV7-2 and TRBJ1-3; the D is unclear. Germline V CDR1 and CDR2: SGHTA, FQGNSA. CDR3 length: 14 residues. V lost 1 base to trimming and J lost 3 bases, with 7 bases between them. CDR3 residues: CASSLENGGNTIYF. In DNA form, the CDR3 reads TGTGCCAGCAGCTTAGAGAACGGTGGAAACACCATATATTTT.

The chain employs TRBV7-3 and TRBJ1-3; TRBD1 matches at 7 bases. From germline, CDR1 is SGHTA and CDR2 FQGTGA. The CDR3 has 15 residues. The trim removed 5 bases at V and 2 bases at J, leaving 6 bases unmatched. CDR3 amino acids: CASSPGQATGNTIYF. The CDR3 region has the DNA TGTGCCAGCAGCCCCGGACAGGCTACTGGAAACACCATATATTTT.

CDR3 nucleotide sequence: TGTGCCAGCAGCCGGGACAGGGGATACGAGCAGTACTTC. Translated, it gives CASSRDRGYEQYF. The chain links TRBV6-6 to TRBJ2-7; 10 nucleotides match TRBD1. The junction had 3 bases not matched to a gene; V was cut back by 6 bases and J by 4 bases. Germline CDR1 is MNHNY and CDR2 is SVGAGI (reference sequence). There are 13 residues in the CDR3.

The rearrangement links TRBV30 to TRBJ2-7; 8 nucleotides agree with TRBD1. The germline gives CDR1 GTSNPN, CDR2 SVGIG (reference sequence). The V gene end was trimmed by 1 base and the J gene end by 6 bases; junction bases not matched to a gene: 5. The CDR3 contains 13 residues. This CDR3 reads CAWSEDRASEQYF. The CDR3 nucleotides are TGTGCCTGGAGTGAGGACAGGGCAAGCGAGCAGTACTTC.

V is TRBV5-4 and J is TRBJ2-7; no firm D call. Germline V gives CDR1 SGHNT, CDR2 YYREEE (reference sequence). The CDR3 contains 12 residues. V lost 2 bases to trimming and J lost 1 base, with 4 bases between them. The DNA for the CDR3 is TGTGCCAGCAGCTTTGATTCCTACGAGCAGTACTTC. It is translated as CASSFDSYEQYF.

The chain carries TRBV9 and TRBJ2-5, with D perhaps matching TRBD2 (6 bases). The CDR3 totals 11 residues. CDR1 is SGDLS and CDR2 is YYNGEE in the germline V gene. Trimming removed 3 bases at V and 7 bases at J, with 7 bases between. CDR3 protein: CASSGGATQYF. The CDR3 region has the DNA TGTGCCAGCAGCGGCGGGGCGACCCAGTACTTC.

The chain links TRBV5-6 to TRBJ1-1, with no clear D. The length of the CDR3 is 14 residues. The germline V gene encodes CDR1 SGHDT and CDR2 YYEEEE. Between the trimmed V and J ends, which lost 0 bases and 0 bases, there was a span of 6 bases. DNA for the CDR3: TGTGCCAGCAGCTTGGGCACCTTGAACACTGAAGCTTTCTTT. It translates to CASSLGTLNTEAFF.

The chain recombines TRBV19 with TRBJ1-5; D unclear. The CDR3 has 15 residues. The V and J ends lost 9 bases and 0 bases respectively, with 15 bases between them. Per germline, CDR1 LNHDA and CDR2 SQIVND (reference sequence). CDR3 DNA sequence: TGTGCCAGCACGGCGGGCAGATATAGCAATCAGCCCCAGCATTTT. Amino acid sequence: CASTAGRYSNQPQHF.

The CDR3 region is CASRRGPYSNQPQHF. The CDR3 nucleotides are TGTGCCAGCAGACGAGGGCCTTATAGCAATCAGCCCCAGCATTTT. The rearrangement links TRBV6-5 to TRBJ1-5; no clear D gene. The V end lost 6 bases, the J end lost 0 bases, and 12 bases lay between the germline ends. CDR1 MNHEY and CDR2 SVGAGI come from the germline V gene. This CDR3 is built from 15 residues.

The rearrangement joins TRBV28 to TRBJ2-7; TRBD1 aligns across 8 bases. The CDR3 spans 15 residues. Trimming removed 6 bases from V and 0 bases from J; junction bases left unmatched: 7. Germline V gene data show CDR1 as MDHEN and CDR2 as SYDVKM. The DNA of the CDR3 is TGTGCCAGCAGCCGGACAGGGACGAGCTCCTACGAGCAGTACTTC. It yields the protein CASSRTGTSSYEQYF. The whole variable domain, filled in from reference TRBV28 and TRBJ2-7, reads DVKVTQSSRYLVKRTGEKVFLECVQDMDHENMFWYRQDPGLGLRLIYFSYDVKMKEKGDIPEGYSVSREKKERFSLILESASTNQTSMYLCASSRTGTSSYEQYFGPGTRLTVT.

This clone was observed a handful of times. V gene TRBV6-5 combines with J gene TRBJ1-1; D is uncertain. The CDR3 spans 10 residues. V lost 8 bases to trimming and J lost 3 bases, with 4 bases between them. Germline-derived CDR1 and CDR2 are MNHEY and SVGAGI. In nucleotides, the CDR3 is TGTGCCAGCTTTGACACTGAAGCTTTCTTT. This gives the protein CASFDTEAFF.

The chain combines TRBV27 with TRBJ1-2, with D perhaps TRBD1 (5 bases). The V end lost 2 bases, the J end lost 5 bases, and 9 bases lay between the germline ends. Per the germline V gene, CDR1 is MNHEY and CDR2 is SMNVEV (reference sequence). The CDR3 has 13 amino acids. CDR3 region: CASSLGGAYGYTF. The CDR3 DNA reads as TGTGCCAGCAGTTTAGGCGGGGCTTATGGCTACACCTTC.

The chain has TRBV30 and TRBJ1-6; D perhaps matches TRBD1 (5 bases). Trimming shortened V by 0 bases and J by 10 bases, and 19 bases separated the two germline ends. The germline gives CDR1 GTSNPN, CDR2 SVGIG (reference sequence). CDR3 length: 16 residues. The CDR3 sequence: CAWSVQRGSVGSPLHF. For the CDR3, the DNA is TGTGCCTGGAGTGTACAGCGGGGGAGTGTAGGGTCACCCCTCCACTTT. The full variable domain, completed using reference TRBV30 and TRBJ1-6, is SQTIHQWPATLVQPVGSPLSLECTVEGTSNPNLYWYRQAAGRGLQLLFYSVGIGQISSEVPQNLSASRPQDRQFILSSKKLLLSDSGFYLCAWSVQRGSVGSPLHFGNGTRLTVT.